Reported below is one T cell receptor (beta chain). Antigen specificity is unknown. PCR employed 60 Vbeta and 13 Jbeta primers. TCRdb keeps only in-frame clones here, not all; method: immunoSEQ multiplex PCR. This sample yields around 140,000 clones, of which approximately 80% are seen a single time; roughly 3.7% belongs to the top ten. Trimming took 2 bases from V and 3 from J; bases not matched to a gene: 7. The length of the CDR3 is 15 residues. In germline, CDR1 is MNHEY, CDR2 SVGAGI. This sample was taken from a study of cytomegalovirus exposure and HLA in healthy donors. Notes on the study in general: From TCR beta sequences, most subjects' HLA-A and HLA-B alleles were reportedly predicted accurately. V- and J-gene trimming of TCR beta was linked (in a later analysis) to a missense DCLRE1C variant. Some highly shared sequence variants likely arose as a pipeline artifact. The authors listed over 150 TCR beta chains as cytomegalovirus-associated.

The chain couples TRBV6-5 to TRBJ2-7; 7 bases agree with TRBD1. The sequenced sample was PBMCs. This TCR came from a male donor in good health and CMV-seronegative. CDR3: CASSYRPTGDYEQYF. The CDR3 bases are TGTGCCAGCAGTTACCGACCTACAGGGGACTACGAGCAGTACTTC.